This T cell receptor beta chain originates from a study of blood T cells in healthy people across ages. CDR1 is MNHNS, CDR2 SASEGT, per germline. The ends were cut back, 2 bases at V and 2 bases at J, with 13 bases in the middle. The CDR3 runs 15 residues. A J-beta primer mix and a sample-barcoded 5' primer were used in a second PCR of about 7 to 11 cycles. One entry per CDR3 protein results from TCRdb running MiXCR on the 5' RACE reads. The data show 1.4 million to 1.5 million distinct CDR3 sequences, around 39% seen once. Study results and limitations: TCR beta diversity per million T cells fell roughly linearly with age.

Concerning this clonotype itself: The antigen is not known.

Total RNA amounts of at least 6 micrograms were extracted per sample. The sequenced material came from blood. The receptor was derived from a woman aged 18-29 years in good health. The chain is built from TRBV6-1 and TRBJ2-7; D is perhaps TRBD1 or TRBD2 (5 bases each). The CDR3 loop is CASSENIRGAYEQYF. The CDR3 DNA reads as TGTGCCAGCAGTGAAAACATTCGAGGGGCCTACGAGCAGTACTTC.